What follows are 24 T cell receptor beta chains derived from one specimen sequenced in a study of PD-L1 blockade in urothelial cancer. Libraries were prepared by immunoSEQ multiplex PCR; TCRdb keeps only in-frame clonotypes and omits some of them. The data hold about 51,000 clones, with about 86% observed a single time. The sequencing used PBMCs, collected around atezolizumab (anti-PD-L1) treatment. The origin of the receptors is a man aged 55 to 70 with urothelial cancer.

The rearrangement uses TRBV6-5 and TRBJ1-4; D ambiguous. This CDR3 contains 15 residues. Trimming took off 4 bases at V and 0 bases at J, with 9 bases between the two ends. Germline assignment: CDR1 MNHEY and CDR2 SVGAGI. The CDR3 region is CASSLETATNEKLFF. CDR3 in DNA: TGTGCCAGCAGTTTGGAGACTGCAACTAATGAAAAACTGTTTTTT.

The J gene is TRBJ2-7, the V gene TRBV14, with TRBD2 as a possible D gene (7 bases). The CDR3 length is 14 residues. The V gene lost 0 bases and the J gene lost 8 bases, with 14 bases spanning the gap. Germline assignment: CDR1 SGHDN and CDR2 FVKESK. This chain's CDR3 is CASSQEPSGGQQYF. CDR3 DNA: TGTGCCAGCAGCCAAGAGCCATCCGGGGGGCAGCAGTACTTC. Using reference TRBV14 and TRBJ2-7 for the parts outside the CDR3, the full variable domain is EAGVTQFPSHSVIEKGQTVTLRCDPISGHDNLYWYRRVMGKEIKFLLHFVKESKQDESGMPNNRFLAERTGGTYSTLKVQPAELEDSGVYFCASSQEPSGGQQYFGPGTRLTVT.

This chain uses TRBV6-1 with TRBJ2-7, with TRBD2 matching 8 bases. V shed 7 bases and J 0 bases; nucleotides not matched to a gene: 8. CDR1 and CDR2 (germline): MNHNS, SASEGT. CDR3 length: 15 residues. CDR3 region: CASIPWSGSSYEQYF. Written as DNA, the CDR3 is TGTGCCAGCATCCCGTGGAGCGGGAGCTCCTACGAGCAGTACTTC.

V gene TRBV7-9 combines with J gene TRBJ2-5; maybe TRBD2 (6 bases). This CDR3 region has 13 residues. V lost 9 bases to trimming and J lost 0 bases, with 11 bases between them. Germline-derived CDR1 and CDR2 are SEHNR and FQNEAQ (reference sequence). CDR3 DNA sequence: TGTGCCAGAGGGACTCAGTACCAAGAGACCCAGTACTTC. This codes for CARGTQYQETQYF. The whole variable domain, filled in from reference TRBV7-9 and TRBJ2-5, reads DTGVSQNPRHKITKRGQNVTFRCDPISEHNRLYWYRQTLGQGPEFLTYFQNEAQLEKSRLLSDRFSAERPKGSFSTLEIQRTEQGDSAMYLCARGTQYQETQYFGPGTRLLVL.

As for this clone: Because the CDR3 is missing its conserved closing phenylalanine or tryptophan, this is likely a read error. Because the CDR3's place on the DNA is in doubt, the DNA is left out and the CDR3 is given as listed by TCRdb. The V gene is TRBV20-1, the J gene TRBJ2-7; TRBD2, as called in the table, went unchecked against the DNA. The germline V gene has CDR1 DFQATT and CDR2 SNEGSKA (reference sequence). The CDR3 spans 11 amino acids, including both terminal residues. Here the CDR3 reads CSARTSESHPL.

This rearrangement joins TRBV28 to TRBJ1-4; no definite D call. Trimming removed 6 bases at V and 4 bases at J, with 9 bases between. The CDR3 extends over 13 amino acids. Germline-derived CDR1 and CDR2 are MDHEN and SYDVKM. The CDR3 reads CASSGVVNEKLFF. The CDR3 DNA reads as TGTGCCAGCAGCGGTGTAGTTAATGAAAAACTGTTTTTT. The full variable domain, in which reference TRBV28 and TRBJ1-4 provide the parts outside the CDR3, is DVKVTQSSRYLVKRTGEKVFLECVQDMDHENMFWYRQDPGLGLRLIYFSYDVKMKEKGDIPEGYSVSREKKERFSLILESASTNQTSMYLCASSGVVNEKLFFGSGTQLSVL.

The chain couples TRBV5-4 to TRBJ2-1; TRBD2 matches 9 bases. Losses at the gene ends were 4 bases for V and 6 bases for J; bases not matched to a gene: 8. From germline, CDR1 is SGHNT and CDR2 YYREEE (reference sequence). The CDR3 spans 15 residues. The CDR3 DNA sequence: TGTGCCAGCAGCGGAAGAGATAGCGGGAGCAATGAGCAGTTCTTC. As protein: CASSGRDSGSNEQFF.

V gene TRBV7-2 combines with J gene TRBJ1-3; no clear D gene. CDR1 and CDR2 from the germline V gene are SGHTA and FQGNSA. The CDR3 is made up of 14 amino acids. Trimming took off 0 bases at V and 3 bases at J, with 6 bases between the two ends. The CDR3 loop reads CASSLATGGNTIYF. The CDR3 bases are TGTGCCAGCAGCTTAGCTACGGGTGGAAACACCATATATTTT.

The CDR3 loop is CASSLVLLFSTDTQYF. CDR3 coding DNA: TGTGCCAGCAGCTTGGTCCTATTGTTCAGCACAGATACGCAGTATTTT. V and J are TRBV5-6 and TRBJ2-3, with D uncertain. Trimming stripped 0 bases from V and 0 bases from J, with 11 bases between. CDR3 size: 16 residues. Looked up from germline, CDR1 is SGHDT and CDR2 is YYEEEE.

This chain uses TRBV7-3 with TRBJ1-1, with TRBD1 identical over 10 bases. The V segment lost 0 bases and the J segment 6 bases; nucleotides outside the gene matches: 10. CDR3 length equals 17 residues. CDR1 is SGHTA and CDR2 is FQGTGA in the germline V gene. In nucleotides, the CDR3 is TGTGCCAGCAGCTTAACGCGGTCGACAGGGGGCAACCCTGAAGCTTTCTTT. Its protein product is CASSLTRSTGGNPEAFF.

This clone was seen once. J is TRBJ2-3 and V is TRBV5-8; TRBD1 aligns across 12 bases. The CDR3 is 15 amino acids. Germline CDR1 and CDR2: SGHTS and YDEGEE. Trimming took 4 bases from V and 6 from J; bases not matched to a gene: 6. The CDR3 is CASSPGDRGLDTQYF. The CDR3 bases are TGTGCCAGCAGCCCCGGGGACAGGGGGCTTGATACGCAGTATTTT.

The chain couples TRBV6-6 to TRBJ1-2; no clear D. Germline-derived CDR1 and CDR2 are MNHNY and SVGAGI (reference sequence). With 2 bases removed from V and 5 bases from J, the gap between germline ends came to 12 bases. This CDR3 comprises 14 residues. The CDR3 DNA reads as TGTGCCAGCAGTTACCTGGGCCCGACGTATGGCTACACCTTC. Translated: CASSYLGPTYGYTF.

V and J are TRBV5-6 and TRBJ2-7, with TRBD2 matching 14 bases. The CDR3 has 14 amino acids. The V and J ends lost 0 bases and 12 bases, in that order; junction bases with no gene match: 5. Germline CDR1 is SGHDT and CDR2 is YYEEEE. The CDR3 DNA reads as TGTGCCAGCAGCTTGGGACTAGCGGGAGGGCCCCCGTACTTC. Amino acid sequence: CASSLGLAGGPPYF.

CDR3 sequence reads: CASSRQGASTEAFF. CDR3 sequence (DNA): TGTGCCAGCAGCAGACAGGGGGCAAGCACTGAAGCTTTCTTT. J is TRBJ1-1 and V is TRBV5-4; 10 nucleotides line up with TRBD1. J gave up 4 bases and V 4 bases, and 4 bases lay outside the gene matches. The CDR3 has 14 residues. Germline CDR1 reads SGHNT; CDR2 reads YYREEE (reference sequence).

The chain has TRBV7-2 and TRBJ2-7; 8 bases agree with TRBD1. J was trimmed by 3 bases and V by 2 bases; bases with no gene match: 6. The length of the CDR3 is 15 residues. Germline V lookup: CDR1 SGHTA, CDR2 FQGNSA. CDR3 region: CASSLNRGVYYEQYF. The CDR3, as DNA: TGTGCCAGCAGCTTAAACAGGGGGGTCTACTACGAGCAGTACTTC.

The gene calls are TRBV10-1 and TRBJ2-1; 7 bases agree with TRBD2. From germline, CDR1 is WNHNN and CDR2 SYGVQD (reference sequence). CDR3 length: 15 amino acids. Unmatched junction bases numbered 4, after V lost 2 bases and J lost 3 bases. CDR3 protein: CASSERRESYNEQFF. The DNA for the CDR3 is TGCGCCAGCAGTGAGAGGCGGGAGAGCTACAATGAGCAGTTCTTC.

This clone was observed a single time. J is TRBJ2-7 and V is TRBV6-5; TRBD1 is a possible D gene (6 bases). This CDR3 spans 13 amino acids. The V gene lost 8 bases and the J gene lost 4 bases, with 15 bases spanning the gap. The germline gives CDR1 MNHEY, CDR2 SVGAGI. In nucleotides, the CDR3 is TGTGCCAGCGGGCGTGGGGGCGGATACGAGCAGTACTTC. This gives the protein CASGRGGGYEQYF.

This chain connects TRBV7-9 to TRBJ2-2; 7 positions match TRBD1. Per germline, CDR1 SEHNR and CDR2 FQNEAQ (reference sequence). Losses at the gene ends were 5 bases for V and 1 base for J; bases not matched to a gene: 4. The CDR3 loop spans 15 amino acids. The CDR3 here is CASSPRTGNTGELFF. The CDR3 DNA reads TGTGCCAGCAGCCCCAGGACAGGGAACACCGGGGAGCTGTTTTTT.

The rearrangement joins TRBV30 to TRBJ2-7; 8 bases map to TRBD2. Germline V CDR1 and CDR2: GTSNPN, SVGIG (reference sequence). Trimming cost V 3 bases and J 2 bases; bases outside gene matches: 6. CDR3 length: 14 residues. The CDR3 loop reads CAWSHTSGTYEQYF. In DNA, the CDR3 is TGTGCCTGGAGCCATACTAGCGGTACCTACGAGCAGTACTTC. Based on the CDR3 plus reference TRBV30 and TRBJ2-7, the full variable domain is SQTIHQWPATLVQPVGSPLSLECTVEGTSNPNLYWYRQAAGRGLQLLFYSVGIGQISSEVPQNLSASRPQDRQFILSSKKLLLSDSGFYLCAWSHTSGTYEQYFGPGTRLTVT.

The chain is built from TRBV7-2 and TRBJ2-5; 8 positions agree with TRBD2. This CDR3 has 16 amino acids. Germline V gives CDR1 SGHTA, CDR2 FQGNSA. V shed 1 base and J 5 bases; nucleotides not matched to a gene: 9. CDR3 DNA: TGTGCCAGCAGCTTAGGATGGGCGGGAGGTTTGGAGACCCAGTACTTC. Translated, it gives CASSLGWAGGLETQYF.

This chain connects TRBV5-1 to TRBJ1-4, with 8 positions matching TRBD1. CDR3 length: 19 residues. V lost 4 bases, J lost 0 bases, and 14 bases stayed unmatched. Germline V gene sequence: CDR1 SGHRS, CDR2 YFSETQ. CDR3 DNA sequence: TGCGCCAGCAGCCCCCGGACAGGGAATTTATTTGCAACTAATGAAAAACTGTTTTTT. Translated, it gives CASSPRTGNLFATNEKLFF.

The chain links TRBV7-9 to TRBJ1-4; perhaps TRBD1 as D (6 bases). V lost 6 bases to trimming and J lost 0 bases, with 11 bases between them. Germline CDR1 reads SEHNR; CDR2 reads FQNEAQ (reference sequence). This CDR3 spans 15 amino acids. The chain's CDR3 is CASSHRQATNEKLFF. As DNA, the CDR3 is TGTGCCAGCAGTCACAGACAGGCAACTAATGAAAAACTGTTTTTT.

The chain carries TRBV4-2 and TRBJ1-3, with TRBD1 identical over 9 bases. This CDR3 has 15 residues. V dropped 2 bases and J dropped 4; count of bases not matched to a gene: 3. Germline V gives CDR1 LGHNA, CDR2 YNFKEQ. CDR3 DNA: TGTGCCAGCAGCCAACCGACAGGGGGAGGAAACACCATATATTTT. Translated, it gives CASSQPTGGGNTIYF.

This clone was seen a few times. The CDR3 DNA follows: TGTGTCGCTTATTTTGCGGACACTGAAGCTTTCTTT. Translation: CVAYFADTEAFF. The V gene is TRBV30, the J gene TRBJ1-1, with D uncertain. CDR1 and CDR2 from the germline V gene are GTSNPN and SVGIG (reference sequence). CDR3 length: 12 residues.